The rows below give T cell receptor beta chains drawn from one sample of a study of identical twins. Each CDR3 protein is one row after TCRdb ran MiXCR on the 5' RACE reads. The sample gives 310,000 or so distinct CDR3 sequences, under 9% of which show up once; over 2% is in the top ten. These data are also associated with another study on yellow fever vaccine responses in identical twins.

What was sequenced was memory (CD45RO+) T cells sorted from blood. The receptors come from a woman aged 18-35 years in good health. Both conserved end residues are part of each CDR3. D genes are given only for firm matches. Part of the rows lack a size; the others show once, few, many or a class for expanded clones.

d_call,clone_size,j_call,v_call,cdr3_nt,cdr3_aa
NA,few,TRBJ2-2,TRBV10-1,TGCGCCAGCAGTGAGTCCAATACCCTTGGCGGGGAGCTGTTTTTT,CASSESNTLGGELFF
NA,NA,TRBJ2-1,TRBV20-1,TGCAGTGCTAGAGATCAAGGACCCACAAACAATGAGCAGTTCTTC,CSARDQGPTNNEQFF
TRBD1,NA,TRBJ2-2,TRBV6-1,TGTGCCAGCAGCGATAAGGGACAGGCGAACACCGGGGAGCTGTTTTTT,CASSDKGQANTGELFF
TRBD2,many,TRBJ2-5,TRBV10-3,TGTGCCATCAGTGACCCGCGGGGAGGGGACTACCAAGAGACCCAGTACTTC,CAISDPRGGDYQETQYF
TRBD2,NA,TRBJ2-7,TRBV20-1,TGCAGTGCCCTGGGGGTGCGGGAGTCCCCCTACGAGCAGTACTTC,CSALGVRESPYEQYF
TRBD2,many,TRBJ2-1,TRBV9,TGTGCCAGCAGCGTAGTAAGCGGGGGCCAGGGTATAAATGAGCAGTTCTTC,CASSVVSGGQGINEQFF
TRBD1,many,TRBJ1-6,TRBV20-1,TGCAGTGCTGAGGGGACAGTTAATAATTCACCCCTCCACTTT,CSAEGTVNNSPLHF
NA,many,TRBJ1-1,TRBV6-1,TGTGCCAGCAGGGAAGGACGGCTAGTGAACACTGAAGCTTTCTTT,CASREGRLVNTEAFF
TRBD2,many,TRBJ2-3,TRBV29-1,TGCAGCCAGGGGACTAGCGGGGGGGCGGCAGATACGCAGTATTTT,CSQGTSGGAADTQYF
TRBD2,few,TRBJ2-3,TRBV6-1,TGTGCCAGCAGTGTAACTAGCGGGGGACCCACAGATACGCAGTATTTT,CASSVTSGGPTDTQYF
TRBD2,few,TRBJ2-5,TRBV20-1,TGCAGTCTAGCGGGAGGGGGAGAGACCCAGTACTTC,CSLAGGGETQYF
NA,many,TRBJ2-5,TRBV10-3,TGTGCCATCAGTGACCGGGGGATGGAAGAGACCCAGTACTTC,CAISDRGMEETQYF
NA,many,TRBJ2-2,TRBV27,TGTGCCAGCAGTTTTGCGGTAGGAGCGCCCGGGGAGCTGTTTTTT,CASSFAVGAPGELFF
TRBD1,few,TRBJ2-1,TRBV5-1,TGCGCCAGCAGCCGTGCCCCTTCTGACAGGGGGTCGAATGAGCAGTTCTTC,CASSRAPSDRGSNEQFF
NA,many,TRBJ2-5,TRBV20-1,TGCAGTGCTGACAAAGAGACCCAGTACTTC,CSADKETQYF
NA,few,TRBJ1-5,TRBV28,TGTGCCAGCACAGGGAGCAATCAGCCCCAGCATTTT,CASTGSNQPQHF
NA,many,TRBJ1-1,TRBV6-5,TGTGCCAGCAGTTACTCGGAGGTGAACACTGAAGCTTTCTTT,CASSYSEVNTEAFF
TRBD1,many,TRBJ2-1,TRBV20-1,TGCAGTGCTAGACCCCCGGGTAGGGAGCAGGGGGCTGAGAATGAGCAGTTCTTC,CSARPPGREQGAENEQFF
NA,many,TRBJ2-7,TRBV12-3/TRBV12-4,TGTGCCAGCAGTTTAGTCGGAACGAGCTACGAGCAGTACTTC,CASSLVGTSYEQYF
NA,many,TRBJ2-7,TRBV18,TGTGCCAGCTCACGGGACATTACTTCGCACGAGCAGTACTTC,CASSRDITSHEQYF
TRBD1,few,TRBJ2-5,TRBV6-6,TGTGCCAGCAGTGTACTGACAGGGGGCCCGGAGACCCAGTACTTC,CASSVLTGGPETQYF
NA,few,TRBJ1-1,TRBV24-1,TGTGCCACCAGTGTGTCTGCTAACACTGAAGCTTTCTTT,CATSVSANTEAFF
NA,NA,TRBJ2-7,TRBV19,TGTGCCAGTAGTATAGTGCGGGCGTCCCACGAGCAGTACTTC,CASSIVRASHEQYF
NA,many,TRBJ2-5,TRBV29-1,TGCAGCGTTGATGGTAGCGGCTCAGAGACCCAGTACTTC,CSVDGSGSETQYF
NA,many,TRBJ2-1,TRBV21-1,TGTGCCAGCGGGGGGGAGGGCAGGTACAATGAGCAGTTCTTC,CASGGEGRYNEQFF
NA,NA,TRBJ2-1,TRBV11-2,TGTGCCAGCAGCTCGCATAAAGGGGGAGACACCTACAATGAGCAGTTCTTC,CASSSHKGGDTYNEQFF
TRBD1,NA,TRBJ2-5,TRBV7-6,TGTGCCAGCAGCTCACCCCCGACAGGGGAAGAGACCCAGTACTTC,CASSSPPTGEETQYF
TRBD2,NA,TRBJ2-3,TRBV7-2,TGTGCCAGCAGCTTAGTCCCAGCGGGAGGGCACGATACGCAGTATTTT,CASSLVPAGGHDTQYF
NA,NA,TRBJ2-1,TRBV28,TGTGCCAGCAACGGGGGGCGCGATGAGCAGTTCTTC,CASNGGRDEQFF
NA,many,TRBJ2-1,TRBV12-3/TRBV12-4,TGTGCCAGCAAGTTGGCTGGTAGCTCCTACAATGAGCAGTTCTTC,CASKLAGSSYNEQFF
NA,few,TRBJ1-2,TRBV5-4,TGTGCCAGCAGCTGGGTGGGAGAAAACTATGGCTACACCTTC,CASSWVGENYGYTF
NA,NA,TRBJ2-3,TRBV5-1,TGCGCCAGCAGCTTGGGGGACGTGGGAGATACGCAGTATTTT,CASSLGDVGDTQYF
TRBD1,many,TRBJ1-2,TRBV4-2,TGTGCCAGCAGCCAAAGGCCGACTACAGGGGTTAGCGGCTACACCTTC,CASSQRPTTGVSGYTF
NA,NA,TRBJ2-7,TRBV7-9,TGTGCCAGCAGGGACCAGGGAGGTGCCTACGAGCAGTACTTC,CASRDQGGAYEQYF
TRBD2,many,TRBJ2-7,TRBV5-1,TGCGCCAGCAGCTTGTCAGGGACTACCTACGAGCAGTACTTC,CASSLSGTTYEQYF
TRBD1,few,TRBJ2-6,TRBV6-2/TRBV6-3,TGTGCCAGCAGTCCACATCAATTCCCGGGACAGGGGTGGGGGTCTGGGGCCAACGTCCTGACTTTC,CASSPHQFPGQGWGSGANVLTF
TRBD2,NA,TRBJ2-2,TRBV12-3/TRBV12-4,TGTGCCAGCAGCCCAAGCGGGAGGACGTGGGGGGAGCTGTTTTTT,CASSPSGRTWGELFF
TRBD2,NA,TRBJ2-3,TRBV11-2,TGTGCCAGCAGTACAAGCGGGGGGAAAAATACGCAGTATTTT,CASSTSGGKNTQYF
NA,NA,TRBJ2-1,TRBV28,TGTGCCAGCGAGGTGGGGGGACCCCTCCACAATGAGCAGTTCTTC,CASEVGGPLHNEQFF
TRBD1,many,TRBJ2-2,TRBV5-1,TGCGCCAGCAGCTTCCGACAGGGGCGGACCGGGGAGCTGTTTTTT,CASSFRQGRTGELFF
NA,NA,TRBJ2-5,TRBV28,TGTGCCAGCAGTTTCTGGTCTTTGAAAAAAAAAGAGACCCAGTACTTC,CASSFWSLKKKETQYF
NA,many,TRBJ2-2,TRBV5-1,TGCGCCAGCAGAAGTTCTAGGGACTCAGCCCGGGAGCTGTTTTTT,CASRSSRDSARELFF
TRBD1,NA,TRBJ2-1,TRBV20-1,TGCAGTGTACCGATTGGGACAGTCTACAATGAGCAGTTCTTC,CSVPIGTVYNEQFF
NA,NA,TRBJ1-1,TRBV4-1,TGCGCCAGCAGCCAAGATAGGGGGTTGGGGAACACTGAAGCTTTCTTT,CASSQDRGLGNTEAFF
NA,many,TRBJ1-6,TRBV12-3/TRBV12-4,TGTGCCAGCAGTTTCGGACTCGAAAATTCACCCCTCCACTTT,CASSFGLENSPLHF